What follows are 23 T cell receptor beta chains derived from one specimen sequenced in a study of low-dose radiotherapy and immunotherapy resistance in tumors. Time point described: before trial treatment. Primers targeting TRAV and TRBV primed first-strand cDNA, covering alpha and beta chains. The PCR that amplified TCRs ran for approximately 18 cycles, relying on a constant-region primer and a V-primer adapter. TCRdb redid the calling of the reads with MiXCR, one entry per CDR3 protein. The sample consists of about 82,000 distinct CDR3 sequences, 18% of them appearing once. The specimen was PBMCs, collected before treatment. Receptor source: a male donor with prostate cancer.

Many counts were recorded for this clonotype. This rearrangement joins TRBV5-6 to TRBJ2-5; 9 nucleotides line up with TRBD1. There are 18 residues in the CDR3. After removal of 0 bases from V and 1 base from J, the junction contained 10 bases not matched to a gene. Germline assignment: CDR1 SGHDT and CDR2 YYEEEE. The CDR3 here is CASSLDIVLGQGQETQYF. CDR3 in DNA: TGTGCCAGCAGCTTGGATATTGTGTTGGGACAGGGCCAAGAGACCCAGTACTTC.

This clonotype was observed a few times. The chain couples TRBV20-1 to TRBJ2-2; 9 bases are a match to TRBD1. V shed 7 bases, J shed 0 bases, and the junction held 15 bases outside the gene matches. Germline values: CDR1 DFQATT, CDR2 SNEGSKA (reference sequence). CDR3 size: 18 residues. In DNA, the CDR3 is TGCAGTGGTATCGGTACAGGGGGCCTCGATCCGAACACCGGGGAGCTGTTTTTT. Its translation: CSGIGTGGLDPNTGELFF.

The chain is built from TRBV6-2 or TRBV6-3 and TRBJ2-7, with a tentative D call TRBD1 (5 bases). Deletions cut 6 bases from V and 1 base from J, with 16 bases between. Per the germline V gene, CDR1 is MNHEY and CDR2 is SVGEGT. CDR3 size: 15 residues. This CDR3 reads CASRDSRTGSYEQYF. CDR3 sequence (DNA): TGTGCCAGCAGAGACTCCCGAACAGGATCCTACGAGCAGTACTTC.

At least ten counts were recorded for this clonotype. The chain links TRBV7-2 to TRBJ1-4; D gene ambiguous. V lost 4 bases and J 7 bases, leaving 13 bases between the germline ends. The germline V gene has CDR1 SGHTA and CDR2 FQGNSA. The CDR3 is 14 residues long. This CDR3 is CASSSFGLSEKLFF. CDR3 bases: TGTGCCAGCAGCTCCTTCGGTTTGAGTGAAAAACTGTTTTTT.

There are many counts of this clonotype. The chain recombines TRBV6-1 with TRBJ2-5; D may be TRBD1 or TRBD2 (5 bases each). V gave up 4 bases and J gave up 6 bases, with 21 bases separating them. CDR3 length: 16 amino acids. Germline CDR1 reads MNHNS; CDR2 reads SASEGT. Here the CDR3 DNA reads TGTGCCAGCAGTGCTCATACCAGAGGGACCCTACAGACCCAGTACTTC. Residues: CASSAHTRGTLQTQYF.

With respect to this clonotype: A read error likely explains this, since a far larger clone differs by one base. The V call is TRBV3-1, the J call TRBJ2-7; TRBD2 matches 11 bases. CDR1 and CDR2 (germline): LGHDT, YNNKEL (reference sequence). The CDR3 spans 15 residues. The ends lost 4 bases at V and 7 bases at J; junction bases unmatched: 9. CDR3: CASSLTSGGYNEQYF. The CDR3 DNA reads TGTGCCAGCAGCCTAACTAGCGGGGGCTACAATGAGCAGTACTTC.

This clonotype was detected many times. The CDR3 DNA reads as TGCGCCAGCAGCCCAGGACAGGGCGTCCACGAGCAGTACTTC. Encoded protein: CASSPGQGVHEQYF. The chain uses TRBV4-3 and TRBJ2-7, with 8 bases lining up with TRBD1. V shed 4 bases, J shed 5 bases, and the junction held 7 bases outside the gene matches. Germline V gives CDR1 LGHNA, CDR2 YSLEER. The CDR3 contains 14 residues.

Many counts were recorded for this clonotype. CDR3: CSVESPGWGGYTF. The CDR3 bases are TGCAGCGTTGAAAGCCCCGGTTGGGGAGGCTACACCTTC. V usage is TRBV29-1 and J usage is TRBJ1-2; D unclear. Trimming stripped 2 bases from V and 8 bases from J, with 15 bases between. In germline, CDR1 is SQVTM, CDR2 ANQGSEA. This CDR3 has 13 residues.

This clonotype was detected ten times or more. DNA of the CDR3: TGTGCCAGTTCCAGTCCACGACTAGCGGGAAGATACAATGAGCAGTTCTTC. This codes for CASSSPRLAGRYNEQFF. The chain recombines TRBV19 with TRBJ2-1; 11 bases are a match to TRBD2. V gave up 8 bases and J gave up 4 bases; unmatched junction bases: 13. The CDR3 contains 17 residues. The germline V gene has CDR1 LNHDA and CDR2 SQIVND (reference sequence).

This clonotype was picked up many times. This chain links TRBV28 with TRBJ2-3, with D perhaps TRBD1 or TRBD2 (5 bases each). The germline gives CDR1 MDHEN, CDR2 SYDVKM. This CDR3 is 18 amino acids long. V was cut by 4 bases and J by 1 base, with 21 bases left in between. The DNA for the CDR3 is TGTGCCAGCAGTTCGATGGGGGACGGACCAAAGGGCACAGATACGCAGTATTTT. Amino acids: CASSSMGDGPKGTDTQYF.

Many counts were recorded for this clonotype. This chain connects TRBV28 to TRBJ2-7; 7 positions agree with TRBD2. With 6 bases clipped from V and 1 base from J, the junction kept 6 bases outside the gene matches. The CDR3 has 14 residues. Germline V gene sequence: CDR1 MDHEN, CDR2 SYDVKM. DNA of the CDR3: TGTGCCAGCAGGTCCAGCGGGATATCCTACGAGCAGTACTTC. Protein product: CASRSSGISYEQYF.

V gene TRBV7-2 combines with J gene TRBJ2-7; either TRBD1 or TRBD2 may supply D (5 bases each). The CDR3 covers 15 residues. Germline V lookup: CDR1 SGHTA, CDR2 FQGNSA. The ends were cut back, 2 bases at V and 2 bases at J, with 13 bases in the middle. DNA for the CDR3: TGTGCCAGCAGCTTATTACCTGTGGGGGCCTACGAGCAGTACTTC. Its translation: CASSLLPVGAYEQYF.

This clonotype appeared many times. CDR3 sequence reads: CASSGEGRPGEQFF. CDR3 sequence (DNA): TGTGCCAGCAGTGGAGAAGGGAGACCCGGTGAGCAGTTCTTC. V is TRBV25-1 and J is TRBJ2-1, with D perhaps matching TRBD2 (5 bases). CDR3 length: 14 residues. Trimming took off 4 bases at V and 9 bases at J, with 16 bases between the two ends. Germline V lookup: CDR1 MGHDK, CDR2 SYGVNS.

A word on this clonotype: The conserved phenylalanine or tryptophan normally closing the CDR3 is absent here, so this likely arose from a read error. The limits of the CDR3 on the DNA are not certain, so only TCRdb's listed CDR3 is given. This chain uses TRBV10-1 with TRBJ2-6; the D call TRBD1 from the table was never checked on the DNA. Germline CDR1 reads WNHNN; CDR2 reads SYGVQD (reference sequence). The CDR3 length is 12 residues, termini included. The CDR3 region is CASSGDRGLSVD.

This clonotype came up many times. This rearrangement joins TRBV20-1 to TRBJ2-1, with D uncertain. The germline V gene has CDR1 DFQATT and CDR2 SNEGSKA (reference sequence). The CDR3 contains 15 residues. The germline V and J ends were trimmed by 1 base and 7 bases, with 17 bases remaining between them. The chain's CDR3 is CSARVERLRSNEQFF. The CDR3 DNA follows: TGCAGTGCTAGAGTTGAGCGTCTTCGATCGAATGAGCAGTTCTTC.

As to this clonotype: The likely explanation is a read error, given a far larger clone one base away. J is TRBJ2-1 and V is TRBV28; TRBD2 is a possible D gene (8 bases). Germline V gene data show CDR1 as MDHEN and CDR2 as SYDVKM. The CDR3 is 15 residues long. V lost 5 bases and J 10 bases, leaving 21 bases between the germline ends. The CDR3 sequence: CASSGREGAFDEQFF. CDR3 DNA: TGTGCCAGCAGTGGCCGGGAGGGGGCTTTCGACGAGCAGTTCTTC.

This clonotype was detected ten times or more. In DNA form, the CDR3 reads TGTGCCAGCAGTGTCCCAGGTTCTGGAAACACCATATATTTT. Translation: CASSVPGSGNTIYF. The chain is built from TRBV6-1 and TRBJ1-3; no reliable D call. The germline CDR1 and CDR2 sequences are MNHNS and SASEGT. CDR3 length equals 14 residues. V was clipped by 4 bases and J by 1 base, with 8 bases between them.

This clonotype was recorded at least ten times. This chain joins TRBV29-1 and TRBJ1-5; perhaps TRBD1 as D (5 bases). V was pared by 2 bases and J by 6 bases, with 11 bases between. The CDR3 is made up of 13 amino acids. Germline-derived CDR1 and CDR2 are SQVTM and ANQGSEA. For the CDR3, the DNA is TGCAGCGTTGAATTCGTAAGGGGTCAGCCCCAGCATTTT. This sequence encodes CSVEFVRGQPQHF.

This clonotype was counted many times. CDR3 sequence: CASSYSRGAAREQYF. In nucleotides, the CDR3 is TGTGCCAGCAGTTACTCGAGAGGGGCTGCGAGAGAGCAGTACTTC. This chain connects TRBV6-5 to TRBJ2-7; tentatively, D is TRBD1 or TRBD2 (5 bases each). CDR3 length: 15 residues. V lost 0 bases and J 7 bases, leaving 16 bases between the germline ends. Germline loops: CDR1 MNHEY, CDR2 SVGAGI.

In its sample, this clonotype was seen many times. This sequence joins TRBV10-3 and TRBJ2-7, with TRBD1 as a possible D gene (5 bases). The V gene's germline CDR1 is ENHRY and CDR2 SYGVKD. This CDR3 spans 13 amino acids. Trimming removed 3 bases from V and 4 bases from J, with 10 bases in between. The DNA for the CDR3 is TGTGCCATCAGTGAAGGACAAACGTACGAGCAGTACTTC. The encoded protein is CAISEGQTYEQYF.

This clonotype was counted at least ten times. The chain carries TRBV4-1 and TRBJ1-1, with TRBD1 matching 7 bases. Germline CDR1 is MGHRA and CDR2 is YSYEKL. J gave up 5 bases and V 3 bases, and 12 bases lay outside the gene matches. The CDR3 is 16 amino acids. This CDR3 reads CASSHLGRGLGTEAFF. The CDR3, as DNA: TGCGCCAGCAGCCATCTCGGGAGGGGGCTAGGGACTGAAGCTTTCTTT.

This clonotype was detected ten times or more. This chain uses TRBV20-1 with TRBJ2-2, with D unresolved. Germline V CDR1 and CDR2: DFQATT, SNEGSKA (reference sequence). The V and J ends lost 3 bases and 0 bases respectively, with 14 bases between them. CDR3 length: 16 amino acids. CDR3 loop: CSASPWIRANTGELFF. The CDR3, as DNA: TGCAGTGCTAGTCCTTGGATCCGGGCGAACACCGGGGAGCTGTTTTTT.

This clonotype was picked up many times. The gene calls are TRBV28 and TRBJ2-5, with D unresolved. CDR3 length: 14 amino acids. Per the germline V gene, CDR1 is MDHEN and CDR2 is SYDVKM. Trimming took 6 bases from V and 7 from J, leaving 18 bases between them. CDR3 sequence reads: CASSTPGPSGTQYF. CDR3 DNA: TGTGCCAGCAGCACGCCCGGACCGTCTGGGACCCAGTACTTC.